This T cell receptor beta chain was recorded in a study of T cell repertoires in cytomegalovirus infection. In the study overall: CMV epitopes, recently identified HLA-C-restricted and well-studied HLA-B-restricted, were used.

The V end was cut by 3 bases, the J end by 1 base, with 16 bases between. This CDR3 is built from 17 residues. In its sample, this clonotype was seen a few times. The target antigen is unknown. TCRdb reprocessed the reads with MiXCR, giving one entry per CDR3 protein. The repertoire holds more than 95,000 distinct CDR3 sequences, with about 32% as singletons. Source: CD8+ T cells from cultured PBMCs, taken from culture after CMV antigen stimulation. The TCR originated in a human donor in good health (CMV status not recorded). Some clones in this sample may be carry-over from other donors' samples. J is TRBJ2-1 and V is TRBV12-3 or TRBV12-4, with D hard to call. CDR3 region: CASSFRRTTLSYNEQFF. CDR3 sequence (DNA): TGTGCCAGCAGTTTTCGTAGGACGACTCTGTCCTACAATGAGCAGTTCTTC.